The rows below give T cell receptor beta chains drawn from one sample of a study of T cell responses to AZD1222 COVID-19 vaccine. Here immunoSEQ multiplex PCR was the method, and the copy in TCRdb shows in-frame clones only, minus some. The data hold around 130,000 clones, with about 90% observed a single time. The material sequenced was peripheral blood, taken on day 0 of AZD1222 vaccination. The receptors here all came from an adult in good health. Each CDR3 is given with its conserved first and last residue. A D gene is named only where the DNA matches it firmly. For some rows the clone size is stated as once, few or many, or as a class when expanded; others skip it.

v_call	d_call	j_call	clone_size	cdr3_nt	cdr3_aa
TRBV5-1	.	TRBJ1-2	.	TGCGCCAGCAGCTTGACGGGGATCCTAAACTATGGCTACACCTTC	CASSLTGILNYGYTF
TRBV29-1	.	TRBJ2-1	.	TGCAGCCACCTCTTGGGGACCTCCTACAATGAGCAGTTCTTC	CSHLLGTSYNEQFF
TRBV4-1	TRBD1	TRBJ1-1	once	TGCGCCAGCAGCCAACTCCCGGGACAGGGGGCTTTGAACACTGAAGCTTTCTTT	CASSQLPGQGALNTEAFF
TRBV5-1	TRBD2	TRBJ2-5	.	TGCGCCAGCAGCTTCGGGACTAGGGGCTTTCAGACCCAGTACTTC	CASSFGTRGFQTQYF
TRBV11-2	.	TRBJ1-3	.	TGTGCCAGCAGCACTCGGGGGGGGGCTGGAAACACCATATATTTT	CASSTRGGAGNTIYF
TRBV7-2	.	TRBJ2-5	.	TGTGCCAGCAGCCATGGGATAACGCGGGACGGGGAGACCCAGTACTTC	CASSHGITRDGETQYF
TRBV5-1	.	TRBJ1-1	.	TGCGCCAGCAGCTTGGAACCGGGACGGCAGAACACTGAAGCTTTCTTT	CASSLEPGRQNTEAFF
TRBV3-1/TRBV3-2	.	TRBJ2-4	.	TGTGCCAGCAGCCCCGAGGGCCTGGTCATTCAGTACTTC	CASSPEGLVIQYF
TRBV11-2	.	TRBJ2-2	.	TGTGCCAGCAGCTTGGGGTTCGGGGAGCTGTTTTTT	CASSLGFGELFF
TRBV18	.	TRBJ1-1	.	TGTGCCAGCTCACTTGACGGGATGAACACTGAAGCTTTCTTT	CASSLDGMNTEAFF
TRBV27	TRBD1	TRBJ1-2	.	TGTGCCAGCAGTTTGTCCTACAGGGGGAGCGGCTACACCTTC	CASSLSYRGSGYTF
TRBV12-5	.	TRBJ2-7	.	TGTGCTAGTGAGGGGGACCACTCCTACGAGCAGTACTTC	CASEGDHSYEQYF
TRBV12-3/TRBV12-4	.	TRBJ1-1	.	TGTGCCAGCAGTTACACAGGGAACACTGAAGCTTTCTTT	CASSYTGNTEAFF
TRBV5-1	TRBD1	TRBJ1-1	.	TGCGCCAGCAGCTTCGGGACAGGGGGCTCTGAAGCTTTCTTT	CASSFGTGGSEAFF
TRBV19	.	TRBJ1-3	.	TGTGCCAGTACCCGAGGGGCCTTGAGCGTTTCTGGAAACACCATATATTTT	CASTRGALSVSGNTIYF
TRBV11-2	.	TRBJ2-5	.	TGTGCCAGCAGACCGGTCTGGGGGAAGGAGGAGACCCAGTACTTC	CASRPVWGKEETQYF
TRBV5-4	.	TRBJ1-1	.	TGTGCCAGCAGTTATACAGGGTTGCACACTGAAGCTTTCTTT	CASSYTGLHTEAFF
TRBV4-1	.	TRBJ2-2	.	TGCGCCAGCAGCTTCCAAATGGTACAATCGAACACCGGGGAGCTGTTTTTT	CASSFQMVQSNTGELFF
TRBV5-1	.	TRBJ2-1	.	TGCGCCAGCAGCTTGGATGGCAGGGATGAGCAGTTCTTC	CASSLDGRDEQFF
TRBV19	.	TRBJ1-2	.	TGTGCCAGTAAGATCGACAGAACTTCCTATGGCTACACCTTC	CASKIDRTSYGYTF
TRBV27	.	TRBJ2-5	.	TGTGCCAGCAGCCAAAACGGGGTTCAAGAGACCCAGTACTTC	CASSQNGVQETQYF
TRBV10-3	.	TRBJ1-3	.	TGTGCCACCCTGACCTCTGGAAACACCATATATTTT	CATLTSGNTIYF
TRBV27	.	TRBJ1-5	.	TGTGCCAGCATGGGGGGTAACGGGAATCAGCCCCAGCATTTT	CASMGGNGNQPQHF
TRBV14	.	TRBJ1-1	.	TGTGCCAGCAGCCAAGATTCTATCGGGCCAGGCACTGAAGCTTTCTTT	CASSQDSIGPGTEAFF
TRBV20-1	.	TRBJ2-3	.	TGCAGTGCTAGAGTTGAGGATACGCAGTATTTT	CSARVEDTQYF
TRBV5-5	.	TRBJ2-1	.	TGTGCCAGCAGCTTCATTAAGGACAGTTCCTCCTACAATGAGCAGTTCTTC	CASSFIKDSSSYNEQFF
TRBV29-1	.	TRBJ1-1	.	TGCAGCGTTGACAAGGGGTTGAACACTGAAGCTTTCTTT	CSVDKGLNTEAFF
TRBV12-3/TRBV12-4	TRBD1	TRBJ2-5	once	TGTGCCAGCAGTTCACTACAGGGGAGCCAGTACTTC	CASSSLQGSQYF
TRBV6-8	.	TRBJ2-3	few	TGTGCCAGCAGTTATGCTCTGGGCGGGAATAGCACAGATACGCAGTATTTT	CASSYALGGNSTDTQYF
TRBV7-9	.	TRBJ2-5	.	TGTGCCAGCAGCTTTAAAGGTTCACAGGTAGAAGAGACCCAGTACTTC	CASSFKGSQVEETQYF
TRBV12-5	.	TRBJ2-1	.	TGTGCTAGTGGTTTGGGACCAGGGTACAATGAGCAGTTCTTC	CASGLGPGYNEQFF
TRBV5-1	.	TRBJ2-7	.	TGCGCCAGCAGCTGGGGGGCAGGGGCGAACTACGAGCAGTACTTC	CASSWGAGANYEQYF
TRBV18	.	TRBJ2-5	.	TGTGCCAGCTCACAAACAGGGACCTCCCAAGAGACCCAGTACTTC	CASSQTGTSQETQYF
TRBV19	TRBD2	TRBJ2-6	.	TGTGCCAGTAGTATTTCGGCGGGGGGCTCTGGGGCCAACGTCCTGACTTTC	CASSISAGGSGANVLTF